The 18 T cell receptor beta chains given below trace back to one sample, sequenced in a study of CDR3 diversity in severe acne (dated by TCRdb to between 2019 and 2020). The receptor library was made with PCR. The sample was run on an Illumina HiSeq 2000. Starting from the raw public reads, TCRdb applied fastp trimming at Q25, assembled clones with MiXCR and retained in-frame beta chains. Merged by CDR3 protein, the rows form single entries marked with the most common genes and DNA. This sample comprises fewer than 90,000 distinct CDR3 sequences, 45% to 55% of them detected only once. The ten top clones hold 9.5% to 13% of the sample. Sequencing used blood. The receptors shown here come from a male donor with severe acne vulgaris.

This chain connects TRBV27 to TRBJ2-2; a possible D gene is TRBD2 (5 bases). The CDR3 totals 15 residues. V dropped 2 bases and J dropped 1 base, with 8 bases sitting between them. Looked up from germline, CDR1 is MNHEY and CDR2 is SMNVEV (reference sequence). The CDR3 reads CASSLEGLNTGELFF. In nucleotides, the CDR3 is TGTGCCAGCAGTTTAGAGGGTCTGAACACCGGGGAGCTGTTTTTT.

This clonotype was counted ten times or more. The rearrangement joins TRBV5-8 to TRBJ2-1; TRBD1 matches at 10 bases. The CDR3 is 14 amino acids. V lost 0 bases, J lost 9 bases, and 3 bases stayed unmatched. Germline V gives CDR1 SGHTS, CDR2 YDEGEE. The CDR3 DNA follows: TGTGCCAGCAGCTTGGGACAGGGGGCGCTTGAGCAGTTCTTC. Encoded protein: CASSLGQGALEQFF.

As regards this clonotype: A much larger clone lies one base from this, so it may be a read error. This is likely a read error, given that the CDR3 carries no conserved phenylalanine or tryptophan at its end. This rearrangement joins TRBV29-1 to TRBJ1-1, with TRBD1 matching 7 bases. Unmatched junction bases numbered 12, after V lost 5 bases and J lost 3 bases. This CDR3 region has 15 residues. Germline CDR1 is SQVTM and CDR2 is ANQGSEA. This CDR3 is CSVLFTDRTYTEAFS. The CDR3 DNA is TGCAGCGTTCTTTTCACGGACAGGACGTACACTGAAGCTTTCTCT.

This clonotype has at least ten counts. This sequence joins TRBV5-8 and TRBJ2-1; 10 bases line up with TRBD1. V lost 2 bases and J lost 6; bases outside the gene matches: 8. This CDR3 spans 16 amino acids. Looked up from germline, CDR1 is SGHTS and CDR2 is YDEGEE. CDR3: CASSFLDRGIGNEQFF. The DNA for the CDR3 is TGTGCCAGCAGCTTCTTGGACAGGGGGATTGGCAATGAGCAGTTCTTC. Based on the CDR3 plus reference TRBV5-8 and TRBJ2-1, the full variable domain is EAGVTQSPTHLIKTRGQQATLRCSPISGHTSVYWYQQALGLGLQFLLWYDEGEERNRGNFPPRFSGRQFPNYSSELNVNALELEDSALYLCASSFLDRGIGNEQFFGPGTRLTVL.

The chain couples TRBV20-1 to TRBJ2-7; TRBD2 might be the D (6 bases). Germline V gene data show CDR1 as DFQATT and CDR2 as SNEGSKA (reference sequence). Trimming left V 5 bases short and J 3 bases short, with 17 bases between. CDR3 size: 14 residues. In DNA, the CDR3 is TGCAGTGCTCCCTCGGGACTCCCTGGCTACGAGCAGTACTTC. Translating it yields CSAPSGLPGYEQYF.

This clonotype has a count of ten or more. The V and J genes are TRBV3-1 and TRBJ2-3; D ambiguous. Per germline, CDR1 LGHDT and CDR2 YNNKEL (reference sequence). CDR3 length: 14 residues. With 1 base removed from V and 3 bases from J, the gap between germline ends came to 8 bases. CDR3 amino acids: CASSQGSTTDTQYF. CDR3 in DNA: TGTGCCAGCAGCCAAGGGAGTACTACAGATACGCAGTATTTT.

This clonotype was observed at least ten times. This chain connects TRBV6-1 to TRBJ2-3, with unresolved D. The germline V gene encodes CDR1 MNHNS and CDR2 SASEGT. Trimming left V 5 bases short and J 0 bases short, with 9 bases between. This CDR3 comprises 14 residues. The chain's CDR3 is CASSPRSSTDTQYF. CDR3 nucleotides: TGTGCCAGCAGTCCCAGATCTAGCACAGATACGCAGTATTTT.

With regard to this clonotype: One base away lies a much larger clone, so this may be a sequencing read error. The chain is built from TRBV20-1 and TRBJ2-1, with 13 bases aligning to TRBD2. Germline V gives CDR1 DFQATT, CDR2 SNEGSKA (reference sequence). The J segment lost 9 bases and the V segment lost 1 base, leaving 12 bases of the junction unmatched. The length of the CDR3 is 17 residues. This CDR3 is CSARGTSGSSRGTEQFF. The CDR3 nucleotides read TGCAGTGCTAGAGGGACTAGCGGGAGTTCCCGAGGCACTGAGCAGTTCTTC.

For this clonotype: Germline and junction disagree at one end, which may indicate a read error. V and J are TRBV12-3 or TRBV12-4 and TRBJ2-3, with 7 bases that match TRBD2. This CDR3 spans 15 amino acids. CDR3: CVSGLPSGGPDTQYF. CDR3 DNA: TGTGTCAGCGGTCTCCCTAGCGGAGGGCCAGATACGCAGTATTTT.

This clonotype was seen just once. This may be a read error: a much more frequent sequence differs by one nucleotide. The gene calls are TRBV5-5 and TRBJ1-1, with TRBD1 matching over 8 bases. The trim removed 0 bases at V and 4 bases at J, leaving 5 bases unmatched. CDR1 and CDR2 from the germline V gene are SGHKS and YYEKEE (reference sequence). CDR3 length equals 15 residues. The CDR3 here is CASSLGQGQVTEAFF. CDR3 nucleotides: TGTGCCAGCAGCTTGGGACAGGGACAGGTCACTGAAGCTTTCTTT. The variable domain in full, completed from reference TRBV5-5 and TRBJ1-1, reads DAGVTQSPTHLIKTRGQQVTLRCSPISGHKSVSWYQQVLGQGPQFIFQYYEKEERGRGNFPDRFSARQFPNYSSELNVNALLLGDSALYLCASSLGQGQVTEAFFGQGTRLTVV.

This clonotype was observed once. This chain uses TRBV7-9 with TRBJ2-3; TRBD2 matches 11 bases. V shed 4 bases, J shed 0 bases, and the junction held 6 bases outside the gene matches. Germline values: CDR1 SEHNR, CDR2 FQNEAQ (reference sequence). This CDR3 is built from 17 residues. The CDR3 DNA reads TGTGCCAGCAGCTCGGGACTAGCGGTTACTAGCACAGATACGCAGTATTTT. The encoded protein is CASSSGLAVTSTDTQYF.

This clonotype has at least ten counts. The chain uses TRBV19 and TRBJ1-5; D is ambiguous. The CDR3 consists of 16 residues. The germline V and J ends were trimmed by 5 bases and 6 bases, with 20 bases remaining between them. Germline V gene data show CDR1 as LNHDA and CDR2 as SQIVND (reference sequence). The CDR3 is CASSLGVQILGQPQHF. The CDR3 nucleotides read TGTGCCAGTAGTTTGGGCGTCCAAATCCTTGGTCAGCCCCAGCATTTT.

This clonotype showed up many times. The chain carries TRBV7-8 and TRBJ1-6, with no clear D. The germline V and J ends were trimmed by 4 bases and 0 bases, with 10 bases remaining between them. Germline V gene data show CDR1 as SGHVS and CDR2 as FQNEAQ. This CDR3 comprises 16 residues. CDR3 nucleotide sequence: TGTGCCAGCAGCTCAAGACGGAGCTCCTATAATTCACCCCTCCACTTT. It encodes CASSSRRSSYNSPLHF.

As for this clonotype: Possible read error: a much larger clone is one base away. The V call is TRBV29-1, the J call TRBJ1-1; D call uncertain. The CDR3 sequence is 13 residues long. Per the germline V gene, CDR1 is SQVTM and CDR2 is ANQGSEA. Trimming removed 1 base at V and 3 bases at J, with 9 bases between. CDR3 nucleotides: TGCAGCGTTGAAGGCAGCATATACACTGAAGCTTTCTTT. This sequence encodes CSVEGSIYTEAFF.

The chain employs TRBV19 and TRBJ2-6; unclear D gene. This CDR3 comprises 15 residues. The germline gives CDR1 LNHDA, CDR2 SQIVND (reference sequence). Trimming stripped 3 bases from V and 0 bases from J, with 6 bases between. The CDR3 nucleotides are TGTGCCAGTAGTATCGCGAGCTCTGGGGCCAACGTCCTGACTTTC. Translating gives CASSIASSGANVLTF. Complete variable domain (other parts from reference TRBV19 and TRBJ2-6): DGGITQSPKYLFRKEGQNVTLSCEQNLNHDAMYWYRQDPGQGLRLIYYSQIVNDFQKGDIAEGYSVSREKKESFPLTVTSAQKNPTAFYLCASSIASSGANVLTFGAGSRLTVL.

This clonotype appeared many times. The genes are TRBV12-3 or TRBV12-4 and TRBJ2-2; perhaps TRBD2 as D (5 bases). The CDR3 length is 15 residues. The germline V and J ends were trimmed by 3 bases and 6 bases, with 14 bases remaining between them. The DNA of the CDR3 is TGTGCCAGCAGTTTTCGGGGAAGAGTGTCCGGGGAGCTGTTTTTT. Protein: CASSFRGRVSGELFF.

V is TRBV24-1 and J is TRBJ1-2; D is perhaps TRBD1 (5 bases). The CDR3 sequence is 14 residues long. Germline CDR1 is KGHDR and CDR2 is SFDVKD. With 0 bases removed from V and 5 bases from J, the gap between germline ends came to 9 bases. The CDR3 nucleotides read TGTGCCACCAGTGATTTGGGTCCAGGGTATGGCTACACCTTC. Translating gives CATSDLGPGYGYTF.

This clonotype has ten or more counts. The rearrangement uses TRBV4-3 and TRBJ2-1; possible D gene TRBD1, 5 bases. Germline-derived CDR1 and CDR2 are LGHNA and YSLEER. CDR3 length: 16 amino acids. V lost 1 base and J lost 6, with 16 bases in between. The CDR3 reads CASSQVDTGWGNEQFF. In nucleotides, the CDR3 is TGCGCCAGCAGCCAAGTTGATACAGGATGGGGCAATGAGCAGTTCTTC.